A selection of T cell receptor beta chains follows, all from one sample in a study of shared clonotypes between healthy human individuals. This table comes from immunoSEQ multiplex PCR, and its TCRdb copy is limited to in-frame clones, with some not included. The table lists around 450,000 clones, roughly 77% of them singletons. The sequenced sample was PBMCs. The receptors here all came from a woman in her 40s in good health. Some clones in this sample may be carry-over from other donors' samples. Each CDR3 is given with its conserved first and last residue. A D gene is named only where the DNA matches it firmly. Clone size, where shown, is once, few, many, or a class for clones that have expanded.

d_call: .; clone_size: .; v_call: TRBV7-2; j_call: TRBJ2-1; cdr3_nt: TGTGCCAGCACCCTGCTGGCGGGTTACAATGAGCAGTTCTTC; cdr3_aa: CASTLLAGYNEQFF
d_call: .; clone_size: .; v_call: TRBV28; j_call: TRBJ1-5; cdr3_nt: TGTGCCAGCAGTTTACCCCCCCATTATAGCAATCAGCCCCAGCATTTT; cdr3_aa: CASSLPPHYSNQPQHF
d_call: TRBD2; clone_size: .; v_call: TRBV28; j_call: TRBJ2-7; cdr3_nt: TGTGCCAGCACCGAGACGGGGACCAGAGGCGGGAGGGCTCTCGAGCAGTACTTC; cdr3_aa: CASTETGTRGGRALEQYF
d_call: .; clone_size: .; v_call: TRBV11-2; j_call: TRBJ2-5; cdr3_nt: TGTGCCAGCAGCCTCCATGGGGGTCAAGGAGAGACCCAGTACTTC; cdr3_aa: CASSLHGGQGETQYF
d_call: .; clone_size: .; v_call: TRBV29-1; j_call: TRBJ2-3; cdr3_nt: TGCAGCGTTTCCGGGATAATCACAGATACGCAGTATTTT; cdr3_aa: CSVSGIITDTQYF
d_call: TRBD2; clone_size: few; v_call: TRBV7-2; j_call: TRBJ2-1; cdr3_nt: TGTGCCAGCAGCTTTACTAGCGGGAACTTCGATGAGCAGTTCTTC; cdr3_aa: CASSFTSGNFDEQFF
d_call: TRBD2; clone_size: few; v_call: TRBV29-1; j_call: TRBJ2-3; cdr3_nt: TGCAGCGGAGCGGGAGGGAGAACAGATACGCAGTATTTT; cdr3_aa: CSGAGGRTDTQYF
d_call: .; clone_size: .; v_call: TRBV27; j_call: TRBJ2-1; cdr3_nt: TGTGCCAGCAGTCGGTCGCCGGGGCGGGGAAGCTCCTACAATGAGCAGTTCTTC; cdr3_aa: CASSRSPGRGSSYNEQFF
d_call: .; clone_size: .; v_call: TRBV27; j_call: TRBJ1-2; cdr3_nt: TGTGCCAGCAGTTGGGGACGAGGGGGGTATGGCTACACTTTC; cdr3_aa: CASSWGRGGYGYTF
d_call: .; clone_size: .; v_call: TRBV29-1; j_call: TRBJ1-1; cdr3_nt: TGCAGCGTAGCGGACATTTGGAACACTGAAGCTTTCTTT; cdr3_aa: CSVADIWNTEAFF
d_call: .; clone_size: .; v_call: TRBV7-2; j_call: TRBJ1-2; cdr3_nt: TGTGCCAGCAGCTTGGATGGGGGACCGAGGGGCTACACCTTC; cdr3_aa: CASSLDGGPRGYTF
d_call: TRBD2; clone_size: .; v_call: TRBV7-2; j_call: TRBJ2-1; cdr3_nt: TGTGCCAGCAGTTTCAAGCGGGAGCACAATGAGCAGTTCTTC; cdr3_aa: CASSFKREHNEQFF
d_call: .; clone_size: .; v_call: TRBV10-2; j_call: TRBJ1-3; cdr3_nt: TGCGCCAGCACGCCCGGACACTCTGGAAACACCATATATTTT; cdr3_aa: CASTPGHSGNTIYF
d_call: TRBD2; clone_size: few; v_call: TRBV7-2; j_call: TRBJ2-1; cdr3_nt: TGTGCCAGCAGCGACGGACTAGCGGGAGATAGGCAGTTCTTC; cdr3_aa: CASSDGLAGDRQFF
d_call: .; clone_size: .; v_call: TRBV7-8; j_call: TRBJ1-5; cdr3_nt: TGTGCCAGCAGCCCAACCAATCAGCCCCAGCATTTT; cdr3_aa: CASSPTNQPQHF
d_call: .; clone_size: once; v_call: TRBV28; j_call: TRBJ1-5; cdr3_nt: TGTGCCAGCATATCCCTAACTAGCAATCAGCCCCAGCATTTT; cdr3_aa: CASISLTSNQPQHF
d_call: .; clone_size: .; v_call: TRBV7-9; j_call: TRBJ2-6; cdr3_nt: TGTGCCAGCAGCTTAAGTTTCGGCCGGGACTCTGGGGCCAACGTCCTGACTTTC; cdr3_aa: CASSLSFGRDSGANVLTF
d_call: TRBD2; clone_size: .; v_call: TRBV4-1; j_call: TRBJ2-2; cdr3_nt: TGCGCCAGCAGCCAGGTAGCGGGAGCCGGGGAGCTGTTTTTT; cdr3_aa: CASSQVAGAGELFF
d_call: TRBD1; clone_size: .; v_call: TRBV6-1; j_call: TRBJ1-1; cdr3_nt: TGTGCCAGCAGTTGGGACAGGGCCATGAACACTGAAGCTTTCTTT; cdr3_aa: CASSWDRAMNTEAFF
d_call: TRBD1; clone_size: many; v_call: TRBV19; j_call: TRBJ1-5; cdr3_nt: TGTGCCAGTACCACAGGGGGCCCAGGGAGCGTTCAGCCCCAGCATTTT; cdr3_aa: CASTTGGPGSVQPQHF
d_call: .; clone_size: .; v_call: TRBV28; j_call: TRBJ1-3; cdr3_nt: TGTGCCAGCAGTTTATATCCCGGAGGATCTGGAAACACCATATATTTT; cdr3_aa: CASSLYPGGSGNTIYF
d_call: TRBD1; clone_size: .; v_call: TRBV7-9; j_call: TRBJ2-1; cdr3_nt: TGTGCCAGCGTCAGGGGGCCAAATGAGCAGTTCTTC; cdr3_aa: CASVRGPNEQFF
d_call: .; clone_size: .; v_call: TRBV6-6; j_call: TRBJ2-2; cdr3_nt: TGTGCCAGCAGTTACGTCAGGGGGGACACCGGGGAGCTGTTTTTT; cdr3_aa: CASSYVRGDTGELFF
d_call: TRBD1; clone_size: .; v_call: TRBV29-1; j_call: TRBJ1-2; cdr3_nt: TGCAGCGTTGACGGGACAGCAGCCTATGGCTACACCTTC; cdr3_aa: CSVDGTAAYGYTF
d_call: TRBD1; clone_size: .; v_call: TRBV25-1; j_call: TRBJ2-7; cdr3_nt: TGTGCCAGCAATCCAGGACAGGTTAACTACGAGCAGTACTTC; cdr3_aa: CASNPGQVNYEQYF
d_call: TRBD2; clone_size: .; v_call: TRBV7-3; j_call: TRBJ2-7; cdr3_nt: TGTGCCAGCAGCTTAATGGGCGGGAGGGAGCCGTACGAGCAGTACTTC; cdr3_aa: CASSLMGGREPYEQYF
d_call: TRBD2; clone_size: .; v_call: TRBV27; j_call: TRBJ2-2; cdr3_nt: TGTGCCAGCAGTTTGTGGGTGACTAGCTATCTCGCCGGGGAGCTGTTTTTT; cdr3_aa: CASSLWVTSYLAGELFF
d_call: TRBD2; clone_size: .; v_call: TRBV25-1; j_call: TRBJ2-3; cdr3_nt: TGTGCCAGCAGCGGGAGGGCCTGGGGAGATACGCAGTATTTT; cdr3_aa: CASSGRAWGDTQYF
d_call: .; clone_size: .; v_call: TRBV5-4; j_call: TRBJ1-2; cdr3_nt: TGTGCCAGCAGCTTGGGCGGGGCAGCTAACTATGGCTACACCTTC; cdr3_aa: CASSLGGAANYGYTF
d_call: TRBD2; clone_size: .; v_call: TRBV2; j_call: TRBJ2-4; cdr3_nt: TGTGCCAGCAGTTCCAGGCTAGCGGGACCCGAAAAAAACATTCAGTACTTC; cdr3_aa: CASSSRLAGPEKNIQYF
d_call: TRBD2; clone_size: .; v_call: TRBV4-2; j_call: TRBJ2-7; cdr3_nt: TGTGCCAGCAGCCAGATACTACCGGGAGGACCTAGCTCCTACGAGCAGTACTTC; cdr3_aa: CASSQILPGGPSSYEQYF
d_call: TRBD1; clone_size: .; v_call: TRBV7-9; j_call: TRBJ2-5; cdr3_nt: TGTGCCAGCAGCCCGTCGACAGGGAATCAAGAGACCCAGTACTTC; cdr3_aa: CASSPSTGNQETQYF
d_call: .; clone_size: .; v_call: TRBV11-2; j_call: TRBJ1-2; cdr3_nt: TGTGCCAGCAGCTACAGCCTCTATGGCTACACCTTC; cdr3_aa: CASSYSLYGYTF
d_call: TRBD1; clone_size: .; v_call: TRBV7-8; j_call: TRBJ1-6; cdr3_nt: TGTGCCAGCAGGCAAGACAGGGTCGTTAATTCACCCCTCCACTTT; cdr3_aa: CASRQDRVVNSPLHF
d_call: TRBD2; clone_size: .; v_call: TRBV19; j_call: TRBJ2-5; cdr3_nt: TGTGCCACCGCCAGCCCGGGACTAGCGGAAGAGACCCAGTACTTC; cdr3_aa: CATASPGLAEETQYF
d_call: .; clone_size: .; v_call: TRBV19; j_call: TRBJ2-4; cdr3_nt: TGTGCCAGTAGTATGCAGGGATTAAACATTCAGTACTTC; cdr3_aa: CASSMQGLNIQYF
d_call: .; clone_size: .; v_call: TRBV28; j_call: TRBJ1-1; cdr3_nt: TGTGCCAGCAGTTTATTTGGCACTGAAGCTTTCTTT; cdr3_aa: CASSLFGTEAFF
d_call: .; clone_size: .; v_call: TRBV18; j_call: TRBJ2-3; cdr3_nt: TGTGCCAGCTCACCATCAAGCACAGATACGCAGTATTTT; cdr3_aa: CASSPSSTDTQYF
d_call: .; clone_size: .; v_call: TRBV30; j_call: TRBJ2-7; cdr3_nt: TGTGCCTGGAGTTCCCAAAGGGTAGAGCAGTACTTC; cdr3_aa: CAWSSQRVEQYF
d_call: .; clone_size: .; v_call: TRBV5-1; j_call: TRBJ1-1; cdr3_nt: TGCGCCAGCAGCTCCCGGGCAGGGGATAACACTGAAGCTTTCTTT; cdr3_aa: CASSSRAGDNTEAFF
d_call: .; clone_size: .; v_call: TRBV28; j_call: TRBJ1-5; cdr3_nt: TGTGCCAGCAGTTTTCTATGGGACCCTGATGGGGATCAGCCCCAGCATTTT; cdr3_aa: CASSFLWDPDGDQPQHF
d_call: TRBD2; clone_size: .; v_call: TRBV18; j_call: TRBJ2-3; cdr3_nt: TGTGCCAGCTCCCCTAGCGGGTCTAACCCGACAGATACGCAGTATTTT; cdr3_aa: CASSPSGSNPTDTQYF
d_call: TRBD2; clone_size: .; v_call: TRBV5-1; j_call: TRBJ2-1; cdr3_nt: TGCGCCAGCAGCTTGGGACTAGCGATGGTCGATGAGCAGTTCTTC; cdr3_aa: CASSLGLAMVDEQFF
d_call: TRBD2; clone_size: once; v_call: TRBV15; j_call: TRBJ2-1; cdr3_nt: TGTGCCACCAGCAGCCAGACTAGCGGAGCGTACAATGAGCAGTTCTTC; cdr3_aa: CATSSQTSGAYNEQFF
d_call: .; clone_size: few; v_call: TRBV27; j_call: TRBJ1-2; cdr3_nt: TGTGCCAGCAGCTTTCGGCCAGCCTATGGCTACACCTTC; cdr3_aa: CASSFRPAYGYTF
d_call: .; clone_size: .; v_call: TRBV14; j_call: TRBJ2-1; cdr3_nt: TGTGCCAGCAGCCACCCCGGGGTCTACAATGAGCAGTTCTTC; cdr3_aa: CASSHPGVYNEQFF
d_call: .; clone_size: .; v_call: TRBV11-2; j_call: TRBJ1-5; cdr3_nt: TGTGCCAGCAGCCCCCAGGAGGGTAATCAGCCCCAGCATTTT; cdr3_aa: CASSPQEGNQPQHF
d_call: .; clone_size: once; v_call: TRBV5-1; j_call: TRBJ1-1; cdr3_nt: TGCGCCAGCAGCGGCGGAGAAGGGGGGACTGAAGCTTTCTTT; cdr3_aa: CASSGGEGGTEAFF
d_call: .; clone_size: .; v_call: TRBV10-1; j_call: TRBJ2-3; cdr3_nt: TGCGCCAGCAGACTTATCAGTCTAGGACTCGATACGCAGTATTTT; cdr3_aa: CASRLISLGLDTQYF
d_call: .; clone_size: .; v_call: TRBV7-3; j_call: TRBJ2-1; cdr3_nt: TGTGCCAGCAGCCCTAAGGAGACTAGGGCCCTAAGTAGGCAGTTCTTC; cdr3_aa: CASSPKETRALSRQFF